This is a list of T cell receptor beta chains from one sample in a study of cytomegalovirus exposure and HLA in healthy donors. TCRdb keeps only in-frame clones here, not all; method: immunoSEQ multiplex PCR. Found here are 100,000 to 150,000 clones, around three quarters of them singletons; the top ten hold 1% to 1.5%. Sequencing used PBMCs. The receptors come from a female donor in good health and CMV-seronegative. The CDR3 runs from the conserved cysteine through the conserved F or W. D genes are given only for firm matches. The size entry is marked missing in some rows and otherwise reads once, few, many or a size class.

TRBJ1-5,TRBD1,16,-,TRBV5-8,CASSLGDRAGGQPQHF,TGTGCCAGCAGCTTGGGAGACAGGGCAGGTGGTCAGCCCCAGCATTTT
TRBJ2-7,TRBD1,17,-,TRBV7-8,CASSFQLGQGESYEQYF,TGTGCCAGCAGCTTCCAACTGGGACAGGGGGAAAGCTACGAGCAGTACTTC
TRBJ2-5,-,15,once,TRBV5-1,CASSLDPYTQETQYF,TGCGCCAGCAGCTTGGACCCGTACACCCAAGAGACCCAGTACTTC
TRBJ2-7,-,11,-,TRBV2,CASRDSREQYF,TGTGCCAGCAGAGACAGTCGGGAGCAGTACTTC
TRBJ1-3,-,14,-,TRBV4-1,CASSPPSSRNTIYF,TGCGCCAGCAGCCCCCCTTCTTCTCGAAACACCATATATTTT
TRBJ1-4,-,13,-,TRBV19,CASNMDSYEKLFF,TGTGCCAGTAACATGGACAGCTATGAAAAACTGTTTTTT
TRBJ2-5,-,12,-,TRBV29-1,CSVEQRAETQYF,TGCAGCGTTGAACAGAGGGCTGAGACCCAGTACTTC
TRBJ2-1,TRBD2,11,few,TRBV10-1,CASSEGGVKFF,TGCGCCAGCAGTGAGGGGGGGGTGAAGTTCTTC
TRBJ2-2,TRBD1,16,-,TRBV7-2,CASSLEGQVNTGEPFF,TGTGCCAGCAGCTTAGAGGGACAGGTCAACACCGGGGAGCCGTTTTTT
TRBJ2-7,-,15,-,TRBV14,CASSQGRAKAGEQYF,TGTGCCAGCAGCCAAGGGAGGGCGAAGGCAGGCGAGCAGTACTTC
TRBJ2-3,-,16,-,TRBV6-4,CASSDSGATSADTQYF,TGTGCCAGCAGTGATTCGGGGGCCACTAGCGCAGATACGCAGTATTTT
TRBJ1-1,-,18,-,TRBV21-1,CASSTDGPFPWGDTEAFF,TGTGCCAGCAGCACAGACGGGCCGTTTCCCTGGGGAGACACTGAAGCTTTCTTT
TRBJ2-6,TRBD2,15,-,TRBV2,CASRWGGPGANVLTF,TGTGCCAGCAGGTGGGGGGGTCCTGGGGCCAACGTCCTGACTTTC
TRBJ2-1,-,13,-,TRBV27,CASSLGEGNEQFF,TGTGCCAGCAGTTTGGGAGAGGGTAATGAGCAGTTCTTC
TRBJ2-7,-,15,-,TRBV6-5,CASSYSSGRGYEQYF,TGTGCCAGCAGTTACTCGTCGGGCAGGGGCTACGAGCAGTACTTC
TRBJ2-7,TRBD1,15,-,TRBV28,CASSPGTGRAAGQYF,TGTGCCAGCAGTCCTGGGACAGGGAGGGCCGCGGGGCAGTACTTC
TRBJ1-5,TRBD1,13,-,TRBV19,CASRDRGHQPQHF,TGTGCCAGTAGAGACAGGGGTCATCAGCCCCAGCATTTT
TRBJ2-1,TRBD2,16,once,TRBV29-1,CSVELGGTSGINEQFF,TGCAGCGTTGAACTAGGAGGGACTAGCGGTATCAATGAGCAGTTCTTC
TRBJ2-2,-,18,-,TRBV18,CASSPFLLQGADTGELFF,TGTGCCAGCTCACCATTTTTACTCCAGGGTGCGGACACCGGGGAGCTGTTTTTT
TRBJ1-2,-,13,-,TRBV10-1,CASRADRSYGYTF,TGCGCCAGCAGAGCTGACAGGAGCTATGGCTACACCTTC
TRBJ2-2,TRBD1,16,-,TRBV30,CAWSRDRAFRVGELFF,TGTGCCTGGAGTCGGGACAGGGCCTTTCGTGTCGGGGAGCTGTTTTTT
TRBJ2-2,-,12,-,TRBV7-3,CASSSTVGELFF,TGTGCCAGCAGCTCGACAGTCGGGGAGCTGTTTTTT
TRBJ2-5,-,12,-,TRBV6-5,CASSRTTETQYF,TGTGCCAGCAGTCGGACTACCGAGACCCAGTACTTC
TRBJ1-2,-,13,few,TRBV27,CATKRGLGYGYTF,TGTGCCACCAAACGAGGGTTGGGCTATGGCTACACCTTC
TRBJ1-5,TRBD1,13,-,TRBV2,CASSGDRHQPQHF,TGTGCCAGCAGTGGGGACAGGCATCAGCCCCAGCATTTT
TRBJ1-1,TRBD1,15,few,TRBV2,CASAPQGVANTEAFF,TGTGCCAGCGCCCCCCAGGGGGTTGCGAACACTGAAGCTTTCTTT
TRBJ2-7,TRBD2,15,-,TRBV5-1,CASRYIAGGPGEQYF,TGCGCCAGCAGGTATATAGCGGGAGGGCCGGGAGAGCAGTACTTC
TRBJ2-3,-,13,-,TRBV6-1,CASSPSLADTQYF,TGTGCCAGCAGCCCCTCTCTAGCAGATACGCAGTATTTT